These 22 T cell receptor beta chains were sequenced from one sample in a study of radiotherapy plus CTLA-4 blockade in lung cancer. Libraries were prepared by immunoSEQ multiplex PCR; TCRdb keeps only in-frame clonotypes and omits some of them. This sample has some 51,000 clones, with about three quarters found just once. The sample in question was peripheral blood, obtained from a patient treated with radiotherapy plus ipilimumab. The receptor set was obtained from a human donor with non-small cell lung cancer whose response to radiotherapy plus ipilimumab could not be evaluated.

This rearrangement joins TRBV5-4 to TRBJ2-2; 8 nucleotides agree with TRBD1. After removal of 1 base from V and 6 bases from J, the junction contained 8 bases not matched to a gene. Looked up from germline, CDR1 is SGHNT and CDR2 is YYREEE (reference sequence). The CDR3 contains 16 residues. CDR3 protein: CASSLYSQGGAGELFF. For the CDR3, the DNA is TGTGCCAGCAGCTTGTATTCACAGGGGGGAGCCGGGGAGCTGTTTTTT. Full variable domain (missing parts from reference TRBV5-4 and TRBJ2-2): ETGVTQSPTHLIKTRGQQVTLRCSSQSGHNTVSWYQQALGQGPQFIFQYYREEENGRGNFPPRFSGLQFPNYSSELNVNALELDDSALYLCASSLYSQGGAGELFFGEGSRLTVL.

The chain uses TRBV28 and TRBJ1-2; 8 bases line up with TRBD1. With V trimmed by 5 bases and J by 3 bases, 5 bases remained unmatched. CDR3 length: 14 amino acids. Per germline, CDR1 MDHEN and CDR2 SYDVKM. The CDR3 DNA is TGTGCCAGCAGTCTGGACAGGGCGGACTATGGCTACACCTTC. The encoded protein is CASSLDRADYGYTF.

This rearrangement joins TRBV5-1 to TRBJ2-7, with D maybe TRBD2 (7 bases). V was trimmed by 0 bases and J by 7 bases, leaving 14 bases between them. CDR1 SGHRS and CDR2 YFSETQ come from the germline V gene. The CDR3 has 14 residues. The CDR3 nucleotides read TGCGCCAGCAGCTTGGGGTTGGGGGGGCAGGAGCAGTACTTC. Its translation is CASSLGLGGQEQYF. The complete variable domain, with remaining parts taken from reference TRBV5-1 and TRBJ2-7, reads KAGVTQTPRYLIKTRGQQVTLSCSPISGHRSVSWYQQTPGQGLQFLFEYFSETQRNKGNFPGRFSGRQFSNSRSEMNVSTLELGDSALYLCASSLGLGGQEQYFGPGTRLTVT.

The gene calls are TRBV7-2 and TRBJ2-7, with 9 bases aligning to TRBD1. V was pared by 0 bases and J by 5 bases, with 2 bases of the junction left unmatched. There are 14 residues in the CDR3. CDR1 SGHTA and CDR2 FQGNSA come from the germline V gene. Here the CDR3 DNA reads TGTGCCAGCAGCTTAGCGGGACAGGGAGACGAGCAGTACTTC. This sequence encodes CASSLAGQGDEQYF.

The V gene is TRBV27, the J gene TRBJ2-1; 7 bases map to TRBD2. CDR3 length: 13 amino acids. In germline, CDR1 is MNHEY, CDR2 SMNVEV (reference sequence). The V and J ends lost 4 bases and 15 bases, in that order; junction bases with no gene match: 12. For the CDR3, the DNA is TGTGCCAGCAGTTGGCCTAGCGGAAACCCGCTGTTCTTC. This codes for CASSWPSGNPLFF.

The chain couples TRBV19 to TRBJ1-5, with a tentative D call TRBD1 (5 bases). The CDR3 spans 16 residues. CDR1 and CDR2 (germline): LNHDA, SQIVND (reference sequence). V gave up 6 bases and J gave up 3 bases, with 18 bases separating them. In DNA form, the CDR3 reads TGTGCCAGTAGCTATAGATTAGGGACTTCCAATCAGCCCCAGCATTTT. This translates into CASSYRLGTSNQPQHF.

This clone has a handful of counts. CDR3 protein: CASSRAGVGSSTDTQYF. DNA of the CDR3: TGTGCCAGCAGTCGGGCGGGAGTGGGGTCTAGCACAGATACGCAGTATTTT. The V call is TRBV9, the J call TRBJ2-3, with 7 bases aligning to TRBD2. This CDR3 contains 17 residues. V dropped 5 bases and J dropped 0; count of bases not matched to a gene: 12. Germline V gene data show CDR1 as SGDLS and CDR2 as YYNGEE.

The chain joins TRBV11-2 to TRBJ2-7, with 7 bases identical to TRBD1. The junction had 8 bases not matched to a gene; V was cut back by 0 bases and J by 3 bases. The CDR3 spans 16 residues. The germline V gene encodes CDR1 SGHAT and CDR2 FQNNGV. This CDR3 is CASSLDLGQQHYEQYF. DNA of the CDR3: TGTGCCAGCAGCTTAGATCTGGGACAGCAACACTACGAGCAGTACTTC.

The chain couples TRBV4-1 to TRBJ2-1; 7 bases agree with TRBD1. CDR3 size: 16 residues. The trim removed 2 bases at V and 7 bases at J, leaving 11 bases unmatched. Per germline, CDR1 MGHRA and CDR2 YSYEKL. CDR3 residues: CASSQPTGTVDNEQFF. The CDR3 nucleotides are TGCGCCAGCAGCCAACCAACCGGGACAGTTGATAATGAGCAGTTCTTC.

CDR3 residues: CASSLDTLDFRAQYF. The DNA for the CDR3 is TGTGCCAGCAGTCTAGATACCCTAGACTTTCGTGCGCAGTATTTT. The gene calls are TRBV28 and TRBJ2-3; D is ambiguous. This CDR3 is built from 15 residues. V was shortened by 5 bases and J by 10 bases, with 22 bases between the two germline ends. CDR1 MDHEN and CDR2 SYDVKM come from the germline V gene.

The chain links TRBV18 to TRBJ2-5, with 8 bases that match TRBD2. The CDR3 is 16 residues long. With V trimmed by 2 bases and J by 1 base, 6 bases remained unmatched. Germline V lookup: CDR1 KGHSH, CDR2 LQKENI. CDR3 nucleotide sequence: TGTGCCAGCTCACCAACCAGCGGGGGAATCCAAGAGACCCAGTACTTC. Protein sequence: CASSPTSGGIQETQYF.

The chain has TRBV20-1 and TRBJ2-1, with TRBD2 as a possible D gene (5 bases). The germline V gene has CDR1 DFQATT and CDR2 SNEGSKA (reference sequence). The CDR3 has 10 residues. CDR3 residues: CRGLQGLEFF. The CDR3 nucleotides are TGCAGGGGCCTTCAAGGACTGGAGTTCTTC.

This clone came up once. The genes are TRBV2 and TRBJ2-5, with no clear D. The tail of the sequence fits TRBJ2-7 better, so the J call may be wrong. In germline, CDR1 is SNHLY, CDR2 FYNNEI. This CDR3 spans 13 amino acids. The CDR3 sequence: CASSALQSYEQYF. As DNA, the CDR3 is TGTGCCAGCAGTGCTTTACAGTCCTACGAGCAGTACTTC.

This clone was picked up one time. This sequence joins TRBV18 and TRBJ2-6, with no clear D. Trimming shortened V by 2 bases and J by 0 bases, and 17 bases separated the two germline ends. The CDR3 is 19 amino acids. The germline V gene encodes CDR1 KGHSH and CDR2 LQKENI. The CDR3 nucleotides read TGTGCCAGCTCACCAATTAAGGAGTCCTCCCCCTCTGGGGCCAACGTCCTGACTTTC. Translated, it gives CASSPIKESSPSGANVLTF. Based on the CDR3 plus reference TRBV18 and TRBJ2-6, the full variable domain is NAGVMQNPRHLVRRRGQEARLRCSPMKGHSHVYWYRQLPEEGLKFMVYLQKENIIDESGMPKERFSAEFPKEGPSILRIQQVVRGDSAAYFCASSPIKESSPSGANVLTFGAGSRLTVL.

The CDR3 DNA reads as TGCGCCAGCAGCTTGGCGCAGGGGGCGAGAAAACTGTTTTTT. The encoded protein is CASSLAQGARKLFF. The J gene is TRBJ1-4, the V gene TRBV5-1; 8 nucleotides align to TRBD1. CDR3 length equals 14 residues. Losses at the gene ends were 0 bases for V and 10 bases for J; bases not matched to a gene: 5. Germline CDR1 SGHRS, CDR2 YFSETQ.

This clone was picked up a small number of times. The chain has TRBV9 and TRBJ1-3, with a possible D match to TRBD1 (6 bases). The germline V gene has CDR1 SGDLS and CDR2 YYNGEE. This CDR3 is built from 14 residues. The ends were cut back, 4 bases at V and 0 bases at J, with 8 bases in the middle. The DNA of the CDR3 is TGTGCCAGCAGCAGGGGGTCCTCTGGAAACACCATATATTTT. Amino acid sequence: CASSRGSSGNTIYF.

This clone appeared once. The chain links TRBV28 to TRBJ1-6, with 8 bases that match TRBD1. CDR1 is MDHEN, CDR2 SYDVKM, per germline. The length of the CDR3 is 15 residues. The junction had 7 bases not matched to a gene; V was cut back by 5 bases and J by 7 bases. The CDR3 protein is CASSPGQARNSPLHF. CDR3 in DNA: TGTGCCAGCAGTCCGGGACAGGCTAGGAATTCACCCCTCCACTTT.

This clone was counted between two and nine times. This CDR3 is CASKDRGLPSTDTQYF. CDR3 DNA: TGTGCCAGTAAGGACAGGGGACTCCCTAGCACAGATACGCAGTATTTT. The chain joins TRBV19 to TRBJ2-3; 9 bases align to TRBD1. Germline V CDR1 and CDR2: LNHDA, SQIVND (reference sequence). Germline trimming cut 7 bases from V and 0 bases from J; bases unmatched to any gene: 8. CDR3 length equals 16 residues.

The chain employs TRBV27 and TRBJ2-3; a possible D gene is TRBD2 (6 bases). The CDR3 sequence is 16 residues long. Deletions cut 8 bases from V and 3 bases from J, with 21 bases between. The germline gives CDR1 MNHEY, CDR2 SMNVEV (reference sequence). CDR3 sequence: CASRERWAGSTDTQYF. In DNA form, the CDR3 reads TGTGCCAGCCGAGAGAGATGGGCGGGATCAACAGATACGCAGTATTTT.

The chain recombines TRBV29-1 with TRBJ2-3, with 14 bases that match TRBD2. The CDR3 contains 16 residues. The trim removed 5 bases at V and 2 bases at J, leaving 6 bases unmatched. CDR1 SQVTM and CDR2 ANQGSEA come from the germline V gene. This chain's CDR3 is CSVLKGLAGDTDTQYF. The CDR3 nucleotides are TGCAGCGTTCTAAAGGGACTAGCGGGAGACACAGATACGCAGTATTTT.

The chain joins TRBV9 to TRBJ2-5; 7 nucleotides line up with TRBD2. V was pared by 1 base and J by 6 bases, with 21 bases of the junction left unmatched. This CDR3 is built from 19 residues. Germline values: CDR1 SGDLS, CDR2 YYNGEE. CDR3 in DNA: TGTGCCAGCAGCGTATCGGTTGACGAGACTAGCCTGATCGGGCAGACCCAGTACTTC. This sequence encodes CASSVSVDETSLIGQTQYF.

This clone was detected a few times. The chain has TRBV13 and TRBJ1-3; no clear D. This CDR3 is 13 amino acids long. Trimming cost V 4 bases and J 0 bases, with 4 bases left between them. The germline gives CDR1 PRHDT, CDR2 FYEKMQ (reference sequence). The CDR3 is CASSYSSGNTIYF. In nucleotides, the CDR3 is TGTGCCAGCAGCTACAGCTCTGGAAACACCATATATTTT.